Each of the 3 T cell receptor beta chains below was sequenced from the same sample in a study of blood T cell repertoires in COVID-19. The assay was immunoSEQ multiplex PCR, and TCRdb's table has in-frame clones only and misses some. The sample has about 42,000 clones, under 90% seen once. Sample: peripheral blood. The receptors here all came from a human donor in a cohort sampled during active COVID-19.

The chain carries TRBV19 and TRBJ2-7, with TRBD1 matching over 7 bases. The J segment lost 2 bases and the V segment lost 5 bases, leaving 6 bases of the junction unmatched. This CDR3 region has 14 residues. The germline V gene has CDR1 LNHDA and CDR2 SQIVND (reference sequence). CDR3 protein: CASSLRQGAYEQYF. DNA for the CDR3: TGTGCCAGTAGTTTGAGACAGGGCGCCTACGAGCAGTACTTC.

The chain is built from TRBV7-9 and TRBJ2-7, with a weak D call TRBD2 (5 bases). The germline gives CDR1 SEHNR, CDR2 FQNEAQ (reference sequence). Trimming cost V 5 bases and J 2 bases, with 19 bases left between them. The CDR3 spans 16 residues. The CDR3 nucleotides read TGTGCCAGCAGCCCCCCGAGACGGGAAAATACCTACGAGCAGTACTTC. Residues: CASSPPRRENTYEQYF.

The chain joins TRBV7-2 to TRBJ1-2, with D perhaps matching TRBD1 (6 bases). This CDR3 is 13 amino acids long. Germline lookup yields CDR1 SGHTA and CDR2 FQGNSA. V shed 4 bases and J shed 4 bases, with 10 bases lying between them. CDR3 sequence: CASSSQGTYGYTF. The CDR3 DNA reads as TGTGCCAGCAGCTCCCAGGGGACCTATGGCTACACCTTC.